The present entry profiles one T cell receptor (beta chain) with its context. Its antigen is still unknown. Libraries were prepared by immunoSEQ multiplex PCR; TCRdb keeps only in-frame clonotypes and omits some of them. The sample lists about 18,000 clones, around 82% occurring once. The record originates from a study of neoadjuvant nivolumab and ipilimumab in lung cancer. Study conclusions and caveats: From pretherapy to surgery, tumor richness and clonality rose with dual therapy.

V lost 4 bases, J lost 2 bases, and 6 bases stayed unmatched. The CDR3 has 15 amino acids. Germline values: CDR1 SGHNT, CDR2 YENEEA. This chain links TRBV11-3 with TRBJ2-3; 7 bases map to TRBD1. This TCR came from an adult with non-small cell lung cancer. Specimen: tumor tissue, collected after neoadjuvant nivolumab, alone or with ipilimumab, at or shortly before surgery. The CDR3 reads CASSSLDRVTDTQYF. CDR3 nucleotide sequence: TGTGCCAGCAGCTCCCTAGACAGGGTCACAGATACGCAGTATTTT.